The source of this TCR beta chain is a study of OX40 agonist ivuxolimab in advanced cancers. Study summary: The patients received ivuxolimab by intravenous route every 2 weeks at 0.01 to 10 mg/kg. A mean age of around 66 years, range roughly 20 to 80, was recorded, and more than 80% were male.

With baseline, cycle 4 day 1, and cycle 7 day 1 as timepoints, blood was sampled. A note on this clone: Its antigen is undetermined.

The protocol was immunoSEQ multiplex PCR, while the TCRdb copy is restricted to in-frame clones and leaves out a portion. The data show tens of thousands of clones, with around 87% seen just once and about 4.6% held by the top ten. Trimming removed 1 base at V and 5 bases at J, with 8 bases between. CDR1 is LNHNV, CDR2 YYDKDF, per germline (reference sequence). The CDR3 loop spans 13 amino acids. General study results and limits: The specificity for antigen of the expanded peripheral T cells was not determined.

The sample consisted of CD4+ or CD8+ T cells sorted from blood, taken in a trial of the OX40 agonist ivuxolimab. This clonotype was sampled from an adult with an advanced solid tumor such as melanoma, head and neck, liver or kidney cancer. V and J are TRBV15 and TRBJ1-1; tentatively, D is TRBD1 (5 bases). In nucleotides, the CDR3 is TGTGCCACCAGCAGAGCGGGGGGGACTGAAGCTTTCTTT. Translating it yields CATSRAGGTEAFF.